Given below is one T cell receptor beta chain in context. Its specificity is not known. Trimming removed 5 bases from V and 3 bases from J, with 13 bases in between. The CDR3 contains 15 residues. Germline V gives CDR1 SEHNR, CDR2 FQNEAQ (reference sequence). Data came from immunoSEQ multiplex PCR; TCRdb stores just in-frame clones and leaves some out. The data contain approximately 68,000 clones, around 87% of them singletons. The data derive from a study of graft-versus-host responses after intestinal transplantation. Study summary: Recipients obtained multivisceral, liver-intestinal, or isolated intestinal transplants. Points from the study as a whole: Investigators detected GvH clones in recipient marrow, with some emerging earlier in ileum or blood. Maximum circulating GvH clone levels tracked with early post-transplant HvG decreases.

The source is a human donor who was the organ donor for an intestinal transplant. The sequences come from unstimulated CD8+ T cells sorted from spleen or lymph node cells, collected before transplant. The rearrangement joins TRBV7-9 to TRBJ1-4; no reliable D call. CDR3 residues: CASSPPAGANEKLFF. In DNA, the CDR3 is TGTGCCAGCAGCCCCCCGGCGGGAGCTAATGAAAAACTGTTTTTT.